This TCR beta chain was observed in a study of T cell responses to AZD1222 COVID-19 vaccine. Study-level results: Dominant CD4 TCR responses targeted spike regions 160-218 and 743-854.

Measured with immunoSEQ multiplex PCR; TCRdb has only the in-frame clones, and not every one. The top ten clones hold 5.4% of a sample with about 120,000 clones, under 95% of them seen once. On this clone itself: The antigen is undetermined.

Sequencing used peripheral blood, obtained on day 0 of AZD1222 vaccination. The clonotype was recovered from an adult in good health.

The DNA of the CDR3 is TGTGCCAGCTCACCCAGGGTCCCGAGTAATGGAAACACCATATATTTT. This gives the protein CASSPRVPSNGNTIYF. V gene TRBV18 combines with J gene TRBJ1-3, with D perhaps TRBD1 (5 bases). Germline CDR1 and CDR2: KGHSH and LQKENI. This CDR3 is built from 16 residues. The V end lost 3 bases, the J end lost 3 bases, and 15 bases lay between the germline ends.